This T cell receptor (beta chain) was documented in a study of CD8+ T cells in alopecia areata. Reverse transcribed after extraction, RNA yielded cDNA as the sequencing template. Assay: immunoSEQ multiplex PCR; the TCRdb copy retains only in-frame clones and omits some. The table lists roughly 100,000 clones, 45% to 60% of them singletons. PBMCs provided sorted CD4+ and CD8+ T cells. The length of the CDR3 is 15 residues. Germline V gene data show CDR1 as SGHRS and CDR2 as YFSETQ. Trimming took off 4 bases at V and 4 bases at J, with 16 bases between the two ends. Study-wide findings and caveats: Unlike in mice, where it was clearer, TCR sharing across patients was less clear, possibly HLA-related. Lesional scalp displayed greater clonality than normal scalp, most notably in alopecia totalis/universalis. Sequenced scalp T cells also include alphabeta T cells resident in normal skin.

To note about this clone: What it binds is not known.

This clonotype was sampled from a human donor in good health. Sequencing used CD4+ T cells sorted from blood. This chain connects TRBV5-1 to TRBJ2-3; the D call may be TRBD1 or TRBD2 (5 bases each). In DNA form, the CDR3 reads TGCGCCAGCAGCCCCTTCGGGGCAACGGCAGATACGCAGTATTTT. Protein product: CASSPFGATADTQYF.